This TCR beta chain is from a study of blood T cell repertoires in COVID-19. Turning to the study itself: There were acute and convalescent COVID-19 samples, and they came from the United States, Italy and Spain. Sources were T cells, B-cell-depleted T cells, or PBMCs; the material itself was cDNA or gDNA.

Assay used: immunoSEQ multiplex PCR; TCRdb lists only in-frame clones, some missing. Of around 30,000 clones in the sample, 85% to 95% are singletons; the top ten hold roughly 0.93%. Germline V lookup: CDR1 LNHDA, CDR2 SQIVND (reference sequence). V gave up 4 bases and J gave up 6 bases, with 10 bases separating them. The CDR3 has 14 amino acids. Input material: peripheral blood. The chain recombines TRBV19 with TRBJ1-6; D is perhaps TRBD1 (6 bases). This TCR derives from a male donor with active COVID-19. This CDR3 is CASSTTGSNSPLHF. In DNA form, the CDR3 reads TGTGCCAGTAGTACTACAGGGTCTAATTCACCCCTCCACTTT.